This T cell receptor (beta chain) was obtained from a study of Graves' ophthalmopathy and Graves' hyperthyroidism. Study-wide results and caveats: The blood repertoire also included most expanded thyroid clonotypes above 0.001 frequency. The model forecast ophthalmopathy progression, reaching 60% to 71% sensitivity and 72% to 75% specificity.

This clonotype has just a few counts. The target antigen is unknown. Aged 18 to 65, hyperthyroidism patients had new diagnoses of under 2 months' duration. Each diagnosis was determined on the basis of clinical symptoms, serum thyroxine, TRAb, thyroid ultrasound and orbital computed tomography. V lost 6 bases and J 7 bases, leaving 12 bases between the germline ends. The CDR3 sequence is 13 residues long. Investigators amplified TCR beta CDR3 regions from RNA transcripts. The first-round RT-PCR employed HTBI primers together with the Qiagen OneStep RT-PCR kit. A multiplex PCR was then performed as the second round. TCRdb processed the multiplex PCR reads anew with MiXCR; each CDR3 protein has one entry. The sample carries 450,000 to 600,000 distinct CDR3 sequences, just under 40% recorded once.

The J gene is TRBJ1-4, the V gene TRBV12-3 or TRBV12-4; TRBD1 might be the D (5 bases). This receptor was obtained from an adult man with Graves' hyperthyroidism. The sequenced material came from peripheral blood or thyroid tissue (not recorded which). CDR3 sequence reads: CASSAYGGEKLFF. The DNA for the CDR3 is TGTGCCAGCAGCGCTTATGGGGGTGAAAAACTGTTTTTT.